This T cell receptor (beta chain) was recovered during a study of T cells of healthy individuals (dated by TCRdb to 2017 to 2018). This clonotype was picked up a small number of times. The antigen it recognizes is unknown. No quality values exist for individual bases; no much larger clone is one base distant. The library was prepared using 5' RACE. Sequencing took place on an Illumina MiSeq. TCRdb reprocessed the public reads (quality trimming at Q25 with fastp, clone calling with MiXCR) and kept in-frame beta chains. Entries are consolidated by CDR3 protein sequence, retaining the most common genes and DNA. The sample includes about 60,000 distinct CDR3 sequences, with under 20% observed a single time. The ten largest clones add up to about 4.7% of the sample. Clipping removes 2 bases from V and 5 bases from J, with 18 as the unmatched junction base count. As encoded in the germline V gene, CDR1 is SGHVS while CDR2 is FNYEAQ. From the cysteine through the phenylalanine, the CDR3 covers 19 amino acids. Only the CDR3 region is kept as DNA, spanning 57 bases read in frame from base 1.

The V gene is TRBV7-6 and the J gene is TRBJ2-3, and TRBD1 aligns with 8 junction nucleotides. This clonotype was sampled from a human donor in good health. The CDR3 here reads CASSLPAGGINGVGDTQYF. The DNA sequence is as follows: TGTGCCAGCAGCTTACCGGCAGGGGGCATCAACGGTGTAGGAGATACGCAGTATTTT.